The 9 T cell receptor beta chains presented below share a single source sample, sequenced in a study of T cells expressing NK-cell markers. TCRdb re-called the 5' RACE reads; every CDR3 protein appears as one record, without DNA. This sample's table has about 160,000 distinct CDR3 sequences. The sequenced sample was blood T cells: a sorted CD56 or NKG2C T cell subset, CD4+ or CD8+ T cells, or bulk PBMC T cells (not recorded which). The receptors stem from a man aged 18-70 years in good health.

The J gene is TRBJ1-4, the V gene TRBV4-1. The length of the CDR3 is 16 residues. CDR1 and CDR2 (germline): MGHRA, YSYEKL. The CDR3 loop is CASSQSFGEVREKLFF.

The V and J genes are TRBV7-8 and TRBJ2-1; absent DNA, TCRdb's TRBD2 call cannot be checked. The CDR3 totals 16 residues. Germline V gives CDR1 SGHVS, CDR2 FQNEAQ. CDR3 sequence: CASSLALAGGQGEQFF. Drawing the rest from reference TRBV7-8 and TRBJ2-1, the complete variable domain is GAGVSQSPRYKVAKRGQDVALRCDPISGHVSLFWYQQALGQGPEFLTYFQNEAQLDKSGLPSDRFFAERPEGSVSTLKIQRTQQEDSAVYLCASSLALAGGQGEQFFGPGTRLTVL.

The chain combines TRBV3-1 with TRBJ1-2. CDR1 and CDR2 (germline): LGHDT, YNNKEL (reference sequence). CDR3 size: 14 residues. The CDR3 loop is CASSQDPGGYGYTF. Filled out from reference TRBV3-1 and TRBJ1-2, the complete variable domain reads DTAVSQTPKYLVTQMGNDKSIKCEQNLGHDTMYWYKQDSKKFLKIMFSYNNKELIINETVPNRFSPKSPDKAHLNLHINSLELGDSAVYFCASSQDPGGYGYTFGSGTRLTVV.

This sequence joins TRBV6-5 and TRBJ1-2; TCRdb calls TRBD1, which cannot be checked without DNA. This CDR3 is built from 15 residues. CDR1 and CDR2 from the germline V gene are MNHEY and SVGAGI. CDR3: CASSPTGAEGYGYTF.

The chain recombines TRBV4-1 with TRBJ2-1; TCRdb lists TRBD2, though no DNA is available to test this call. Germline CDR1 and CDR2: MGHRA and YSYEKL. The CDR3 totals 19 residues. The CDR3 is CASSQPGLAGGPNYNEQFF.

The V gene is TRBV11-1, the J gene TRBJ2-2; there is no DNA to check the TCRdb D call of TRBD1. The germline gives CDR1 SGHAT, CDR2 FQDESV (reference sequence). The length of the CDR3 is 16 residues. CDR3 sequence reads: CASSLAGQLYTGELFF.

The chain couples TRBV6-5 to TRBJ2-7; the D call from TCRdb, TRBD1, cannot be confirmed without DNA. Germline V CDR1 and CDR2: MNHEY, SVGAGI. This CDR3 comprises 16 residues. The CDR3 sequence: CASSYDWGGLFYEQYF.

The chain combines TRBV9 with TRBJ1-5; TCRdb picks TRBD1, but there is no DNA to check that call. CDR3 length: 15 amino acids. CDR1 and CDR2 from the germline V gene are SGDLS and YYNGEE. The CDR3 loop reads CASSVGQGLNQPQHF. The variable domain in full, completed from reference TRBV9 and TRBJ1-5, reads DSGVTQTPKHLITATGQRVTLRCSPRSGDLSVYWYQQSLDQGLQFLIQYYNGEERAKGNILERFSAQQFPDLHSELNLSSLELGDSALYFCASSVGQGLNQPQHFGDGTRLSIL.

This chain uses TRBV29-1 with TRBJ2-3; the TCRdb call, TRBD1, lacks DNA for checking. Germline loops: CDR1 SQVTM, CDR2 ANQGSEA. The CDR3 spans 13 residues. CDR3 loop: CSVPRGRTDTQYF.